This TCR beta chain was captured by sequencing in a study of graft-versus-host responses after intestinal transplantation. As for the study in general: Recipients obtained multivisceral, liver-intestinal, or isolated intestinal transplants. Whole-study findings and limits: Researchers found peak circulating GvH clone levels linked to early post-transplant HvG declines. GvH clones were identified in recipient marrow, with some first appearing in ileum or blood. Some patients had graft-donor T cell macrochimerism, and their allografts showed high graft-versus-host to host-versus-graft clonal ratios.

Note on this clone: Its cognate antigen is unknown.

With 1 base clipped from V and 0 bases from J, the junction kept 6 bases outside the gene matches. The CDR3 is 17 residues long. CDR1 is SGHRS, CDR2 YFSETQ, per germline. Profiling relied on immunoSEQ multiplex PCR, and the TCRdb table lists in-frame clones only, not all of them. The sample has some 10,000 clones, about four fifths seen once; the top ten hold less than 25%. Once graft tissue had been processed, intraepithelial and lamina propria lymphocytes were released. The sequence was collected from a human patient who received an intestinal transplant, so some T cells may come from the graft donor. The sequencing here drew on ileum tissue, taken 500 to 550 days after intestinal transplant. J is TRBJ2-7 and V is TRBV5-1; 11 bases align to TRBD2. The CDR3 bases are TGCGCCAGCAGCTTGCCGGGACTAGCGGAATACTCCTACGAGCAGTACTTC. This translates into CASSLPGLAEYSYEQYF.